This paragraph covers one T cell receptor beta chain sequence. The antigen is not known. This sample was taken from a study of shared clonotypes between healthy human individuals. Whole-study results and caveats: Sampling involved blood alone; tissue repertoires likely differ. Clonotypes shared by all four sorted-subset donors had higher generation probabilities than non-shared clonotypes.

Profiling relied on immunoSEQ multiplex PCR, and the TCRdb table lists in-frame clones only, not all of them. This sample has 800,000 to 950,000 clones, with about 97% found just once. Terminally differentiated effector memory CD45RA+ cells were left out of the naive CD8 fraction, which was CD45RO-negative and positively selected for CCR7. Every donor was a Caucasian adult from Nashville, Tennessee. V shed 6 bases and J 3 bases; nucleotides not matched to a gene: 9. Germline V CDR1 and CDR2: ENHRY, SYGVKD. The CDR3 is made up of 16 amino acids. V usage is TRBV10-3 and J usage is TRBJ2-2, with TRBD2 matching over 8 bases. The sequence was collected from a man younger than 45 in good health. Sequences were obtained from naive CD8+ T cells sorted from blood. CDR3 nucleotide sequence: TGTGCCATCAGGGAAAGCGGGAGAGGTGACACCGGGGAGCTGTTTTTT. Its translation: CAIRESGRGDTGELFF.